The entry below gives a single T cell receptor (beta chain) sequence along with its context. The antigen is unknown. The sample comes from a study of cytomegalovirus exposure and HLA in healthy donors. With 60 Vbeta and 13 Jbeta primers, the PCR was carried out. This table comes from immunoSEQ multiplex PCR, and its TCRdb copy is limited to in-frame clones, with some not included. The sample holds some 120,000 clones, less than 85% seen once. Overall study results and limits: The productive fraction for most TCR beta V segments was about 87% or about 30% in an earlier analysis. The Asian-associated ancestry cluster reportedly had fewer N-insertions than the roughly 700-donor mean in a later analysis. Association of fewer than 20,000 TCR beta sequences with HLA alleles was found at 0.05 false discovery rate in a later analysis.

Donors were nominally healthy when sampled, though unrecorded immune exposures were likely. The germline V gene encodes CDR1 SGHTA and CDR2 FQGTGA. The CDR3 length is 17 residues. V gave up 5 bases and J gave up 2 bases; unmatched junction bases: 10. V is TRBV7-3 and J is TRBJ2-1; 9 bases agree with TRBD2. The source is a man younger than 40 in good health and CMV-seropositive. Sequenced: PBMCs. CDR3 residues: CASSPPTSGNTYNEQFF. CDR3 nucleotides: TGTGCCAGCAGCCCCCCGACTAGCGGAAACACCTACAATGAGCAGTTCTTC.